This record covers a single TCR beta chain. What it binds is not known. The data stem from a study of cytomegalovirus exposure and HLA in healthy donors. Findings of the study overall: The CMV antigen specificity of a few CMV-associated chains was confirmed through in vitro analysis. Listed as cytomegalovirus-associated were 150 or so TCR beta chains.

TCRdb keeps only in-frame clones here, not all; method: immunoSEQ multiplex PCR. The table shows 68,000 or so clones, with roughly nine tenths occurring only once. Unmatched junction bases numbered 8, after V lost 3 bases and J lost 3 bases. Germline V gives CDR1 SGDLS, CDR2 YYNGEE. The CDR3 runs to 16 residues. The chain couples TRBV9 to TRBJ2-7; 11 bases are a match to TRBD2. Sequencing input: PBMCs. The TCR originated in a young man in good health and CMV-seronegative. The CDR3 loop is CASSAYRLAGIYEQYF. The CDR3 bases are TGTGCCAGCAGCGCCTATCGACTAGCGGGAATCTACGAGCAGTACTTC.